Following are 2 T cell receptor beta chains from one sample sequenced in a study of T-cell reconstitution after alpha-beta-depleted transplantation in children. Unique molecular identifiers were used in preparing the TCRbeta library. TCRdb reprocessed the PCR reads with MiXCR, giving one entry per CDR3 protein. The sample lists roughly 670,000 distinct CDR3 sequences; roughly 14% were seen once. The sequenced sample was PBMCs, obtained before TCRalphabeta/CD19-depleted stem cell transplant. The receptors here all came from a girl aged 2 to 9 with congenital amegakaryocytic thrombocytopenia, due to receive a stem cell transplant.

This clonotype was counted at least ten times. The rearrangement links TRBV12-3 or TRBV12-4 to TRBJ1-3; D unclear. The CDR3 consists of 12 residues. The V end lost 8 bases, the J end lost 1 base, and 6 bases lay between the germline ends. Here the CDR3 reads CASRVSGNTIYF. The DNA for the CDR3 is TGTGCCAGCCGGGTGTCTGGAAACACCATATATTTT.

Ten or more counts support this clonotype. The chain carries TRBV5-1 and TRBJ2-7, with D perhaps TRBD2 (5 bases). Trimming removed 4 bases at V and 3 bases at J, with 11 bases between. The CDR3 contains 13 residues. Germline assignment: CDR1 SGHRS and CDR2 YFSETQ. The CDR3 reads CASSRRDNYEQYF. CDR3 in DNA: TGCGCCAGCAGCCGCCGGGATAACTACGAGCAGTACTTC.